The 12 T cell receptor beta chains given below trace back to one sample, sequenced in a study of blood T cell repertoires in COVID-19. The assay was immunoSEQ multiplex PCR, and TCRdb's table has in-frame clones only and misses some. The repertoire holds about 77,000 clones, with less than 85% as singletons. Material: peripheral blood. Receptor source: a man aged 70 or older with active or convalescent COVID-19.

The rearrangement uses TRBV6-5 and TRBJ1-5; 9 bases are a match to TRBD1. The J segment lost 7 bases and the V segment lost 2 bases, leaving 9 bases of the junction unmatched. Germline V gene data show CDR1 as MNHEY and CDR2 as SVGAGI. The CDR3 is 16 residues long. CDR3 sequence reads: CASSYNPPGQGQPQHF. CDR3 coding DNA: TGTGCCAGCAGTTACAACCCCCCGGGACAGGGACAGCCCCAGCATTTT.

The V gene is TRBV11-1, the J gene TRBJ2-1; TRBD2 agrees at 9 bases. The CDR3 length is 14 residues. V lost 5 bases, J lost 3 bases, and 2 bases stayed unmatched. Germline CDR1 is SGHAT and CDR2 is FQDESV (reference sequence). As DNA, the CDR3 is TGTGCCAGCAGCCGGACTAGCGACTACAATGAGCAGTTCTTC. Protein product: CASSRTSDYNEQFF.

CDR3 DNA: TGCGCCAGCAGCCAACTGGAGGCAGTTGCCGACGAGCAGTACTTC. This translates into CASSQLEAVADEQYF. V is TRBV5-1 and J is TRBJ2-7; maybe TRBD2 (5 bases). This CDR3 has 15 residues. Trimming left V 4 bases short and J 5 bases short, with 19 bases between. CDR1 is SGHRS, CDR2 YFSETQ, per germline.

The chain couples TRBV9 to TRBJ2-5; TRBD2 matches at 11 bases. V was pared by 0 bases and J by 5 bases, with 9 bases of the junction left unmatched. CDR1 and CDR2 from the germline V gene are SGDLS and YYNGEE. The CDR3 has 17 residues. The DNA for the CDR3 is TGTGCCAGCAGCGTAGGATTAGCGGGGGGGCTTATTGAGACCCAGTACTTC. It codes for CASSVGLAGGLIETQYF.

V usage is TRBV5-1 and J usage is TRBJ1-1; no firm D call. V dropped 2 bases and J dropped 5 bases, with 13 bases sitting between them. Germline-derived CDR1 and CDR2 are SGHRS and YFSETQ. The CDR3 has 14 residues. In nucleotides, the CDR3 is TGCGCCAGCAGCTTAAGAGGGTCCGGAACTGAAGCTTTCTTT. It codes for CASSLRGSGTEAFF.

This chain connects TRBV24-1 to TRBJ1-5; D is undetermined. Trimming took 4 bases from V and 7 from J, leaving 10 bases between them. This CDR3 comprises 13 residues. Germline-derived CDR1 and CDR2 are KGHDR and SFDVKD. The CDR3, as DNA: TGTGCCACCAGTGACGGAGGCTTCCAGCCCCAGCATTTT. This translates into CATSDGGFQPQHF.

A few counts support this clone. V gene TRBV9 combines with J gene TRBJ2-5, with D uncertain. Germline V gene lookup returns CDR1 SGDLS and CDR2 YYNGEE. V lost 0 bases and J lost 5, with 5 bases in between. The CDR3 covers 12 residues. The DNA of the CDR3 is TGTGCCAGCAGCGTAGGTGAGGAGACCCAGTACTTC. Translating gives CASSVGEETQYF.

V usage is TRBV7-6 and J usage is TRBJ1-1; D gene unclear. Germline V gene sequence: CDR1 SGHVS, CDR2 FNYEAQ. The V and J ends lost 5 bases and 8 bases respectively, with 15 bases between them. This CDR3 is built from 13 residues. The CDR3 reads CASSRNQDGEAFF. The DNA for the CDR3 is TGTGCCAGCAGCCGGAACCAAGACGGGGAAGCTTTCTTT.

The chain links TRBV5-1 to TRBJ1-2, with 7 bases fitting TRBD1. The CDR3 covers 13 residues. J was trimmed by 4 bases and V by 3 bases; bases with no gene match: 3. Germline CDR1 SGHRS, CDR2 YFSETQ. The CDR3 coding sequence is TGCGCCAGCAGCTGGGACAGAACCTATGGCTACACCTTC. Translation gives CASSWDRTYGYTF. Filled out from reference TRBV5-1 and TRBJ1-2, the complete variable domain reads KAGVTQTPRYLIKTRGQQVTLSCSPISGHRSVSWYQQTPGQGLQFLFEYFSETQRNKGNFPGRFSGRQFSNSRSEMNVSTLELGDSALYLCASSWDRTYGYTFGSGTRLTVV.

This chain joins TRBV30 and TRBJ1-1; D unclear. Deletions cut 0 bases from V and 6 bases from J, with 8 bases between. CDR3 length: 12 residues. Germline V gene sequence: CDR1 GTSNPN, CDR2 SVGIG (reference sequence). The CDR3 sequence is CAWSVWGAEAFF. CDR3 in DNA: TGTGCCTGGAGTGTGTGGGGAGCTGAAGCTTTCTTT.

Only a few counts were recorded for this clone. Here the CDR3 reads CASSVRDTSYGYTF. CDR3 DNA sequence: TGTGCCAGCAGCGTCAGGGACACCTCTTATGGCTACACCTTC. The rearrangement joins TRBV7-8 to TRBJ1-2, with TRBD1 as a possible D gene (6 bases). V was shortened by 5 bases and J by 5 bases, with 15 bases between the two germline ends. Germline V gene lookup returns CDR1 SGHVS and CDR2 FQNEAQ. This CDR3 contains 14 residues.

The rearrangement links TRBV7-3 to TRBJ2-3; tentatively, D is TRBD2 (5 bases). This CDR3 has 14 amino acids. The V end was cut by 10 bases, the J end by 6 bases, with 20 bases between. The germline CDR1 and CDR2 sequences are SGHTA and FQGTGA. The DNA of the CDR3 is TGTGCCAACCCCAGCGGATTTCCGGCTGATACGCAGTATTTT. Translating it yields CANPSGFPADTQYF.